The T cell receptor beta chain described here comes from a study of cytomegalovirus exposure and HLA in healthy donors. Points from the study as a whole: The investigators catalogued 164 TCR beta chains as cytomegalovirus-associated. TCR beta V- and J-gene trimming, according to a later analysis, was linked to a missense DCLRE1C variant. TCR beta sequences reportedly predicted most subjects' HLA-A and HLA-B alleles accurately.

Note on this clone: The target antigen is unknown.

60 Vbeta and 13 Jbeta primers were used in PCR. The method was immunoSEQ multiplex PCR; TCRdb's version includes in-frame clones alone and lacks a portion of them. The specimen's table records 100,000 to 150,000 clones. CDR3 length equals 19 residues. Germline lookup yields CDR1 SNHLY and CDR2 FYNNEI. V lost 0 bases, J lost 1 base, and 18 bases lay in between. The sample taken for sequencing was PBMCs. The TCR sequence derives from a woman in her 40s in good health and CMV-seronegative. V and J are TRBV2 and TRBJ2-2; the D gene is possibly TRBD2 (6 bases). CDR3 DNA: TGTGCCAGCAGTGAAGCGCTTTGGGGCCGGGACTGGAACACCGGGGAGCTGTTTTTT. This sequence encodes CASSEALWGRDWNTGELFF.